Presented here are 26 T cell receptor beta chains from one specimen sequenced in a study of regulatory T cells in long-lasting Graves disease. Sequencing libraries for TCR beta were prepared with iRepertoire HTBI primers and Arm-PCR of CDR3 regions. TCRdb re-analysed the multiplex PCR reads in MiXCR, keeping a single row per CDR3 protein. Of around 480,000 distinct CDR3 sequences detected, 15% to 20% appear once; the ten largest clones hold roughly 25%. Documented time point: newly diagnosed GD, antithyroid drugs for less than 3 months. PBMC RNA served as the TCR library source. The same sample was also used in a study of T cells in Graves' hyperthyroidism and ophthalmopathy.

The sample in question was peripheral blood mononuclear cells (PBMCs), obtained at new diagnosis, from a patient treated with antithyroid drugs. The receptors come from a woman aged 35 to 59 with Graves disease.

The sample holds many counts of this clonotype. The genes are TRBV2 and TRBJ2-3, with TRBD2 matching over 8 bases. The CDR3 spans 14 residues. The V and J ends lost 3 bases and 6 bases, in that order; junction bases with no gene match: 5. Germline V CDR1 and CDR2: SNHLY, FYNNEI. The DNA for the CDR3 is TGTGCCAGCAGTGATCAACTAGCGGCGGATACGCAGTATTTT. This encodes CASSDQLAADTQYF.

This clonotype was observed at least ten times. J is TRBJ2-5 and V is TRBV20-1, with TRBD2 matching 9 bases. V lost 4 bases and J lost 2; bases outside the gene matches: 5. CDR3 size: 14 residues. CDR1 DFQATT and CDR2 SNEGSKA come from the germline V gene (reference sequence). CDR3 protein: CSAMVAGDQETQYF. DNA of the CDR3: TGCAGTGCTATGGTAGCGGGGGATCAAGAGACCCAGTACTTC.

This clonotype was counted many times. The CDR3 DNA sequence: TGTGCCAGCAGCCAATTCGGCCCCTACGAGCAGTACTTC. This translates into CASSQFGPYEQYF. The chain links TRBV7-2 to TRBJ2-7; D is unresolved. Between the trimmed V and J ends, which lost 5 bases and 2 bases, there was a span of 10 bases. Germline V gene sequence: CDR1 SGHTA, CDR2 FQGNSA. This CDR3 has 13 residues. Looking up the rest from reference TRBV7-2 and TRBJ2-7 gives the full variable domain: GAGVSQSPSNKVTEKGKDVELRCDPISGHTALYWYRQSLGQGLEFLIYFQGNSAPDKSGLPSDRFSAERTGGSVSTLTIQRTQQEDSAVYLCASSQFGPYEQYFGPGTRLTVT.

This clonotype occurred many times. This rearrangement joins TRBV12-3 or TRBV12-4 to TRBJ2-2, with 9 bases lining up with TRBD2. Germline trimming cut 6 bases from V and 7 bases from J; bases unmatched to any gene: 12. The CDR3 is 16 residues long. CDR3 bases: TGTGCCAGCAGCCAGGGGGTAGCGGGGGTCGGCGGGGAGCTGTTTTTT. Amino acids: CASSQGVAGVGGELFF.

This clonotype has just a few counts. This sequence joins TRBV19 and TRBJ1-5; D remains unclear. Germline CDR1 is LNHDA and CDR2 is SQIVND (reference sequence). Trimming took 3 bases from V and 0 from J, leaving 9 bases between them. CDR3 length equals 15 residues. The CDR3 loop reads CASSIGDYSNQPQHF. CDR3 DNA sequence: TGTGCCAGTAGTATCGGAGATTATAGCAATCAGCCCCAGCATTTT.

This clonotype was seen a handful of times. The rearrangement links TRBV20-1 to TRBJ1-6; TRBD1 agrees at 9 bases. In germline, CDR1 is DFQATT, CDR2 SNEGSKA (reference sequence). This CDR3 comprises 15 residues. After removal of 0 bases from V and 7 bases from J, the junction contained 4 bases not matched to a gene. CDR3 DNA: TGCAGTGCTAGAGATCTGGGGACAGGGAATTCACCCCTCCACTTT. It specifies CSARDLGTGNSPLHF.

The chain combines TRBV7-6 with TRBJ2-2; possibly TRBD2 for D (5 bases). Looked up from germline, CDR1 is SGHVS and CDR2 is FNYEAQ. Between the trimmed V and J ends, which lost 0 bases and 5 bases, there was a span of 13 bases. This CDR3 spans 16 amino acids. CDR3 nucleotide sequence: TGTGCCAGCAGCTTAGCAGCCGGGGAAGGGACCGGGGAGCTGTTTTTT. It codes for CASSLAAGEGTGELFF.

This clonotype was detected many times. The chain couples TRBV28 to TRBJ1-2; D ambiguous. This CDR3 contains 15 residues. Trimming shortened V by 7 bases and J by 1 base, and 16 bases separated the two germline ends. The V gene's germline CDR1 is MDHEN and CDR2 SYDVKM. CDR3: CASIATTTFNYGYTF. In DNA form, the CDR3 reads TGTGCCAGCATCGCCACGACCACCTTTAACTATGGCTACACCTTC.

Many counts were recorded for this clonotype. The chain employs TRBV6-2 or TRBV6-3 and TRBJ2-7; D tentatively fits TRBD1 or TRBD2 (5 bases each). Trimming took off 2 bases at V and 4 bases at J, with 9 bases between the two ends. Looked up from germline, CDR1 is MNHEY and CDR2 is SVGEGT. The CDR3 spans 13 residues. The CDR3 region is CASSYHWGYEQYF. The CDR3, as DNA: TGTGCCAGCAGTTACCATTGGGGGTACGAGCAGTACTTC.

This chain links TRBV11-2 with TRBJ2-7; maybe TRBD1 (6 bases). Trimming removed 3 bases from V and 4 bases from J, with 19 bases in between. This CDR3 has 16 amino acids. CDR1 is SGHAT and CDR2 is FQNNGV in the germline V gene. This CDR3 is CASSFGTGTSYYEQYF. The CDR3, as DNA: TGTGCCAGCAGCTTTGGAACCGGGACAAGTTATTACGAGCAGTACTTC. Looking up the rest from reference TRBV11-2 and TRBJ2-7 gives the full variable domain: EAGVAQSPRYKIIEKRQSVAFWCNPISGHATLYWYQQILGQGPKLLIQFQNNGVVDDSQLPKDRFSAERLKGVDSTLKIQPAKLEDSAVYLCASSFGTGTSYYEQYFGPGTRLTVT.

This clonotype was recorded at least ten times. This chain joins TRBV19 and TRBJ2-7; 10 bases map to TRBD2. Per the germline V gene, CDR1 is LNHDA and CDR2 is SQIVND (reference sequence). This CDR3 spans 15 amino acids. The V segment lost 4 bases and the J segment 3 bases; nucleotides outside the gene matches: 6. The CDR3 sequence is CASSRGTSANYEQYF. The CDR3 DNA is TGTGCCAGTAGTAGGGGGACTAGCGCCAACTACGAGCAGTACTTC. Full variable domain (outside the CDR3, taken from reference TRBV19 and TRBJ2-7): DGGITQSPKYLFRKEGQNVTLSCEQNLNHDAMYWYRQDPGQGLRLIYYSQIVNDFQKGDIAEGYSVSREKKESFPLTVTSAQKNPTAFYLCASSRGTSANYEQYFGPGTRLTVT.

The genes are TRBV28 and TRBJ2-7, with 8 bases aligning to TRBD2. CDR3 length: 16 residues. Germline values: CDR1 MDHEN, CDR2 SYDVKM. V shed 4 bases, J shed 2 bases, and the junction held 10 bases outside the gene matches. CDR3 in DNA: TGTGCCAGCAGTTCCGCTCCCGGGGGGGGCACCTACGAGCAGTACTTC. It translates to CASSSAPGGGTYEQYF.

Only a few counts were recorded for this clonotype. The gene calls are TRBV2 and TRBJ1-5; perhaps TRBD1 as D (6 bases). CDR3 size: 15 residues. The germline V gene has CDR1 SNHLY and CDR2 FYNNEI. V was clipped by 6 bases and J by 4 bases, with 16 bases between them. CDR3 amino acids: CASSLRGIRNQPQHF. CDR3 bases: TGTGCCAGCAGCCTCAGGGGAATCAGGAATCAGCCCCAGCATTTT. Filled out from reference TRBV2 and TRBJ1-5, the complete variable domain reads EPEVTQTPSHQVTQMGQEVILRCVPISNHLYFYWYRQILGQKVEFLVSFYNNEISEKSEIFDDQFSVERPDGSNFTLKIRSTKLEDSAMYFCASSLRGIRNQPQHFGDGTRLSIL.

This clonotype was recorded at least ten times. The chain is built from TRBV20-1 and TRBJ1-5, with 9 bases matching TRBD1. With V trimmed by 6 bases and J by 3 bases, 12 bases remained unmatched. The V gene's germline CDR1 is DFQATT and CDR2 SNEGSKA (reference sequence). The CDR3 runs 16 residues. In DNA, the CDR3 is TGCAGTGCAACAACTCCGGGACAGGGTCCCAATCAGCCCCAGCATTTT. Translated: CSATTPGQGPNQPQHF.

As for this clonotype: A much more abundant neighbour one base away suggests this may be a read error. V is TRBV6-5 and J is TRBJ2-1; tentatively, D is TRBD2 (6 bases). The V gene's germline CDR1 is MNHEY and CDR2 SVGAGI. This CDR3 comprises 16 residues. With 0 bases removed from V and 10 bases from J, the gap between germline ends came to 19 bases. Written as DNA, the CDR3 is TGTGCCAGCAGTTACTCGAAGGGTGGCGGGGCGCGGGAGCAGTTCTTC. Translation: CASSYSKGGGAREQFF.

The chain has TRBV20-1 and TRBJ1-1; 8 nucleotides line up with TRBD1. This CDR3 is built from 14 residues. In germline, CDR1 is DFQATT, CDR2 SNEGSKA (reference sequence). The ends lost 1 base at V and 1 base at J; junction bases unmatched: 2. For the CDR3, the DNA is TGCAGTGCTAGAGCCGGACAGGGGAACACTGAAGCTTTCTTT. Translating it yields CSARAGQGNTEAFF.

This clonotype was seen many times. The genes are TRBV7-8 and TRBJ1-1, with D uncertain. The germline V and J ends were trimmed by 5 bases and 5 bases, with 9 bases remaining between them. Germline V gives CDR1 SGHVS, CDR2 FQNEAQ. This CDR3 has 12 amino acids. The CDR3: CASSKVGTEAFF. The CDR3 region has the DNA TGTGCCAGCAGCAAAGTCGGGACTGAAGCTTTCTTT.

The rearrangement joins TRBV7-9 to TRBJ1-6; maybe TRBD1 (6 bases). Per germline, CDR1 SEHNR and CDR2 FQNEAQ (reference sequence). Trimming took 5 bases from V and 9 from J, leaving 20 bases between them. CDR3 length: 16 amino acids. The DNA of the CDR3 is TGTGCCAGCAGCGCAGGACAGTCCCCGCTTGGTTCACCCCTCCACTTT. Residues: CASSAGQSPLGSPLHF.

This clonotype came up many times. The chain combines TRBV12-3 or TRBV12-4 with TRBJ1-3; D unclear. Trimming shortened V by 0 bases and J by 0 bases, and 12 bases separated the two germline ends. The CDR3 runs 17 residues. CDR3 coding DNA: TGTGCCAGCAGTTTAGCGGGTTACGGATACTCTGGAAACACCATATATTTT. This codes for CASSLAGYGYSGNTIYF.

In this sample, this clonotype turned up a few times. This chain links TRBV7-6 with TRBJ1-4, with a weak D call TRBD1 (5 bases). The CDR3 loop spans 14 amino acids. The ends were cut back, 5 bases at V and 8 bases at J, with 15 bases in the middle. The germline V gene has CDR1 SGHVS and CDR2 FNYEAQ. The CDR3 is CASSAQEEGEKLFF. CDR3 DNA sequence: TGTGCCAGCAGCGCACAGGAGGAAGGGGAAAAACTGTTTTTT.

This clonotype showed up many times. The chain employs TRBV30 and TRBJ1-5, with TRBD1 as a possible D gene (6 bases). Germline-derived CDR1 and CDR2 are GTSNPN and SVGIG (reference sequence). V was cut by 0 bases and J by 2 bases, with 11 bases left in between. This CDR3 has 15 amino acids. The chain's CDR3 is CAWSVQGQGNQPQHF. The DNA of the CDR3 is TGTGCCTGGAGTGTACAGGGCCAGGGCAATCAGCCCCAGCATTTT. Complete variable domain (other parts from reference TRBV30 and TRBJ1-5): SQTIHQWPATLVQPVGSPLSLECTVEGTSNPNLYWYRQAAGRGLQLLFYSVGIGQISSEVPQNLSASRPQDRQFILSSKKLLLSDSGFYLCAWSVQGQGNQPQHFGDGTRLSIL.

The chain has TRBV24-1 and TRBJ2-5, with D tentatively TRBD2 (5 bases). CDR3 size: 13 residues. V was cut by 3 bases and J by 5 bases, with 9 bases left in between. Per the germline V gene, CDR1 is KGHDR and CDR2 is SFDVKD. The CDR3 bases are TGTGCCACCAGTGATCCCTCGGGGGAGACCCAGTACTTC. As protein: CATSDPSGETQYF.

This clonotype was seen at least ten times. CDR3 in amino acids: CASRYLGGNGYTF. The CDR3, as DNA: TGTGCCAGCAGATATCTTGGGGGCAATGGCTACACCTTC. This rearrangement joins TRBV27 to TRBJ1-2; D may be TRBD1 (6 bases). The CDR3 totals 13 residues. Trimming cost V 6 bases and J 6 bases, with 14 bases left between them. Germline CDR1 and CDR2: MNHEY and SMNVEV (reference sequence).

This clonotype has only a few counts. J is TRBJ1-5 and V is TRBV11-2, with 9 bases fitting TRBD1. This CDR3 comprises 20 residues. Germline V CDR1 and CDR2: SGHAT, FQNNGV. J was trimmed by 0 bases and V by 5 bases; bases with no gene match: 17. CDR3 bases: TGTGCCAGCAGCCCGAATTCCGGGACAGGGAAAGTCTATAGCAATCAGCCCCAGCATTTT. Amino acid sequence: CASSPNSGTGKVYSNQPQHF.

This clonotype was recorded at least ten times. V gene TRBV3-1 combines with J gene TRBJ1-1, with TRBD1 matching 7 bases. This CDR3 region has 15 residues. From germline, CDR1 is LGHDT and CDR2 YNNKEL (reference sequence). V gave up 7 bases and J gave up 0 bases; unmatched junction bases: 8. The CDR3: CASNIGTAMNTEAFF. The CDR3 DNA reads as TGTGCCAGCAACATCGGGACAGCCATGAACACTGAAGCTTTCTTT. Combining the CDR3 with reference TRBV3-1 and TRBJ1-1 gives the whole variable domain DTAVSQTPKYLVTQMGNDKSIKCEQNLGHDTMYWYKQDSKKFLKIMFSYNNKELIINETVPNRFSPKSPDKAHLNLHINSLELGDSAVYFCASNIGTAMNTEAFFGQGTRLTVV.

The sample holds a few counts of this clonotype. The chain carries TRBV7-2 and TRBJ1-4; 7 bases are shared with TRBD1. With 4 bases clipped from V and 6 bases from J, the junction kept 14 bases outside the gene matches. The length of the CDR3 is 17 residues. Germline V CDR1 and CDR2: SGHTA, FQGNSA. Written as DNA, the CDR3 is TGTGCCAGCAGCTCCCCCCTGGGGGACAGCCAGTATGAAAAACTGTTTTTT. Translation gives CASSSPLGDSQYEKLFF. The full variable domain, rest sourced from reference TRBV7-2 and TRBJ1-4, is GAGVSQSPSNKVTEKGKDVELRCDPISGHTALYWYRQSLGQGLEFLIYFQGNSAPDKSGLPSDRFSAERTGGSVSTLTIQRTQQEDSAVYLCASSSPLGDSQYEKLFFGSGTQLSVL.